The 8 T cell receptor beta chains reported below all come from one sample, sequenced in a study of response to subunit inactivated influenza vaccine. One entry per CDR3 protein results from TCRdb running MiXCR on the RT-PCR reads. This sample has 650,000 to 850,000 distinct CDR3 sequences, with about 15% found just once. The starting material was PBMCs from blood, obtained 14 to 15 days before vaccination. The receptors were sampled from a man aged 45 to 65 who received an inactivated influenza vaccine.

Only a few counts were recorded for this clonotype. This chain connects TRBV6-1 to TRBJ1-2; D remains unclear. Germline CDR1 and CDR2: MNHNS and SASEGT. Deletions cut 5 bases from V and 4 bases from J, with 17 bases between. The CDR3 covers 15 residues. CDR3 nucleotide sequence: TGTGCCAGCAGTCAAAACTTGGATCAAGGCTATGGCTACACCTTC. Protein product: CASSQNLDQGYGYTF.

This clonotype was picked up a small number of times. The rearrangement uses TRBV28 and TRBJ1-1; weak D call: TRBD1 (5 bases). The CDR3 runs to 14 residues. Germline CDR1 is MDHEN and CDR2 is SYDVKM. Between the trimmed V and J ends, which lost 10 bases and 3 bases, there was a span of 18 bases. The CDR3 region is CATRLGGIYTEAFF. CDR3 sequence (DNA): TGTGCCACTCGACTGGGGGGAATCTACACTGAAGCTTTCTTT. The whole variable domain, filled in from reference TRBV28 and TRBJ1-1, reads DVKVTQSSRYLVKRTGEKVFLECVQDMDHENMFWYRQDPGLGLRLIYFSYDVKMKEKGDIPEGYSVSREKKERFSLILESASTNQTSMYLCATRLGGIYTEAFFGQGTRLTVV.

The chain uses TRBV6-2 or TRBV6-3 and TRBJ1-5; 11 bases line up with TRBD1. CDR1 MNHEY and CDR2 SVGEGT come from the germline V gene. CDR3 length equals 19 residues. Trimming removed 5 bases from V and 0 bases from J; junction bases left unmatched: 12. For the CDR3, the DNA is TGTGCCAGCAGTGCCCCGGGACAGGGGGTGATTTATAGCAATCAGCCCCAGCATTTT. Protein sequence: CASSAPGQGVIYSNQPQHF.

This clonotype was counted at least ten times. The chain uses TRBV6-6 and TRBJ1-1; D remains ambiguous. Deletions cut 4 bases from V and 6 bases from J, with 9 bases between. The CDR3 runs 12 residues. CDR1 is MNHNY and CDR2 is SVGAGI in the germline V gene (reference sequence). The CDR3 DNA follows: TGTGCCAGCAGTTTGGCCGCCGCTGAAGCTTTCTTT. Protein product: CASSLAAAEAFF.

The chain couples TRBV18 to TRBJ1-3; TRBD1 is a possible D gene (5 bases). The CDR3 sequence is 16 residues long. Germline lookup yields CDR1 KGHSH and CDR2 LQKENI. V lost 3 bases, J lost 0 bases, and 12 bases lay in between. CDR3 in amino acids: CASSPRDVVSGNTIYF. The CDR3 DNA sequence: TGTGCCAGCTCACCTCGGGACGTCGTCTCTGGAAACACCATATATTTT.

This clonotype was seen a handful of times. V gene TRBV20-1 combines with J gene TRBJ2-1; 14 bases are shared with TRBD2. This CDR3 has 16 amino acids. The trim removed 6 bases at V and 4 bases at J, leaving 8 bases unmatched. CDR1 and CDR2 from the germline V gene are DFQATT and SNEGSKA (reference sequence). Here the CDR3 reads CSAGTSGRSVYNEQFF. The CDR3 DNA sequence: TGCAGTGCCGGGACTAGCGGGAGATCGGTATACAATGAGCAGTTCTTC.

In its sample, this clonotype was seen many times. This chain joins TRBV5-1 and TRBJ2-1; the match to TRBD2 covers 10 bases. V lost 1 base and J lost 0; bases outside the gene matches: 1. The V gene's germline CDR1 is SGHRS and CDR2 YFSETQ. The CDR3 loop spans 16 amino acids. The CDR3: CASSLSSGSSYNEQFF. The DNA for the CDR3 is TGCGCCAGCAGCTTGTCTAGCGGGAGCTCCTACAATGAGCAGTTCTTC.

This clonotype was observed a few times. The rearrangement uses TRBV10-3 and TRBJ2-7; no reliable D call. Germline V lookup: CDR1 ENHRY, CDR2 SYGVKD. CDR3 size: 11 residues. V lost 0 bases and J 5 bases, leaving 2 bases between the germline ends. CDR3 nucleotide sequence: TGTGCCATCAGTGAGTCGAACGAGCAGTACTTC. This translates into CAISESNEQYF.